The 8 T cell receptor beta chains below were found in one sample sequenced in a study of T cells after yellow fever vaccination. TCRdb re-called the 5' RACE reads with MiXCR, one entry per CDR3 protein. Of a few hundred thousand distinct CDR3 sequences in the sample, 15% to 20% were seen once. The source material was PBMCs, sampled 15 days after the yellow fever booster vaccination. The origin of the receptors is a man aged 25 to 40 who received the YFV17D yellow fever vaccine.

This clonotype has just a few counts. The CDR3 loop is CASKRDDSGNTIYF. The CDR3, as DNA: TGTGCCAGCAAGAGGGATGACTCTGGAAACACCATATATTTT. The chain has TRBV6-2 or TRBV6-3 and TRBJ1-3; no clear D gene. The germline CDR1 and CDR2 sequences are MNHEY and SVGEGT. Trimming cost V 7 bases and J 0 bases, with 10 bases left between them. The CDR3 covers 14 residues.

The rearrangement joins TRBV6-1 to TRBJ2-4; D perhaps matches TRBD1 (5 bases). From germline, CDR1 is MNHNS and CDR2 SASEGT. The ends were cut back, 6 bases at V and 3 bases at J, with 18 bases in the middle. The length of the CDR3 is 16 residues. As DNA, the CDR3 is TGTGCCAGCAGCCCTACCTTTGGGGCACACAAAAACATTCAGTACTTC. Its translation: CASSPTFGAHKNIQYF.

The rearrangement links TRBV5-1 to TRBJ2-1; D is possibly TRBD2 (5 bases). Deletions cut 3 bases from V and 1 base from J, with 14 bases between. CDR1 and CDR2 (germline): SGHRS, YFSETQ. The CDR3 contains 16 residues. Written as DNA, the CDR3 is TGCGCCAGCAGCTACCAATCTAGCAGTTCCTACAATGAGCAGTTCTTC. This translates into CASSYQSSSSYNEQFF.

The chain couples TRBV5-1 to TRBJ2-5; D might be TRBD2 (6 bases). CDR1 is SGHRS, CDR2 YFSETQ, per germline. V lost 0 bases to trimming and J lost 4 bases, with 10 bases between them. The CDR3 is 14 residues long. In DNA, the CDR3 is TGCGCCAGCAGCTTGGACAAGGGAGGAGAGACCCAGTACTTC. Encoded protein: CASSLDKGGETQYF. Together with reference TRBV5-1 and TRBJ2-5, the CDR3 gives the full variable domain: KAGVTQTPRYLIKTRGQQVTLSCSPISGHRSVSWYQQTPGQGLQFLFEYFSETQRNKGNFPGRFSGRQFSNSRSEMNVSTLELGDSALYLCASSLDKGGETQYFGPGTRLLVL.

A few counts support this clonotype. This chain joins TRBV5-5 and TRBJ2-3, with TRBD2 identical over 10 bases. The V segment lost 5 bases and the J segment 3 bases; nucleotides outside the gene matches: 9. CDR3 size: 16 residues. In germline, CDR1 is SGHKS, CDR2 YYEKEE (reference sequence). The DNA of the CDR3 is TGTGCCAGCAGGCAGGGCTCACTAGCGGGGACAGATACGCAGTATTTT. Encoded protein: CASRQGSLAGTDTQYF. Looking up the rest from reference TRBV5-5 and TRBJ2-3 gives the full variable domain: DAGVTQSPTHLIKTRGQQVTLRCSPISGHKSVSWYQQVLGQGPQFIFQYYEKEERGRGNFPDRFSARQFPNYSSELNVNALLLGDSALYLCASRQGSLAGTDTQYFGPGTRLTVL.

The chain couples TRBV20-1 to TRBJ1-1, with D perhaps matching TRBD1 (6 bases). This CDR3 is 12 amino acids long. Germline loops: CDR1 DFQATT, CDR2 SNEGSKA (reference sequence). V was shortened by 4 bases and J by 1 base, with 7 bases between the two germline ends. CDR3 DNA sequence: TGCAGTGCTATACAGGGGAACACTGAAGCTTTCTTT. Its translation is CSAIQGNTEAFF.

This clonotype was seen more than once but under ten times. The chain recombines TRBV20-1 with TRBJ2-7, with 13 bases lining up with TRBD2. The CDR3 runs to 14 residues. V lost 5 bases, J lost 3 bases, and 4 bases stayed unmatched. Germline V gene data show CDR1 as DFQATT and CDR2 as SNEGSKA (reference sequence). The CDR3 reads CSALRTSGSYEQYF. The CDR3 nucleotides are TGCAGTGCTCTCCGGACTAGCGGGAGCTACGAGCAGTACTTC.

The chain recombines TRBV18 with TRBJ2-3, with a possible D match to TRBD2 (6 bases). Trimming removed 4 bases from V and 5 bases from J, with 10 bases in between. The CDR3 runs to 13 residues. Germline values: CDR1 KGHSH, CDR2 LQKENI. CDR3: CASSRGTKDTQYF. In DNA, the CDR3 is TGTGCCAGCTCACGCGGGACCAAAGATACGCAGTATTTT.